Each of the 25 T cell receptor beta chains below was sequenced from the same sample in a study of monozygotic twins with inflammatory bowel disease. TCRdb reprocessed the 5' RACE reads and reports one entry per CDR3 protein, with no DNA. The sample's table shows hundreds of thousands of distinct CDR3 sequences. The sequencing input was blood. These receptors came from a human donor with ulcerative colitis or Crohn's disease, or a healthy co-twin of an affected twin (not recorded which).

CDR3 protein: CASRTDPGADTQYF. The chain combines TRBV6-1 with TRBJ2-3; no DNA is available, so the TRBD1 call from TCRdb remains unchecked. The V gene's germline CDR1 is MNHNS and CDR2 SASEGT. This CDR3 has 14 residues.

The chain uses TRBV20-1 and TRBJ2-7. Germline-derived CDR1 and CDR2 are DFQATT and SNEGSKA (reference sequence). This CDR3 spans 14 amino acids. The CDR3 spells CSAREETSSYEQYF.

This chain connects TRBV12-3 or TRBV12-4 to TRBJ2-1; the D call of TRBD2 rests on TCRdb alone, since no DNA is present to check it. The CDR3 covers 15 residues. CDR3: CASLRLAGVDNEQFF.

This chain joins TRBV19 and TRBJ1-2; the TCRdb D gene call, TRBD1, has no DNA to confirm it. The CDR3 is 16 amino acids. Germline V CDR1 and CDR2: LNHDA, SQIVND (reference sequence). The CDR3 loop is CASSIDHRQVIRGYTF. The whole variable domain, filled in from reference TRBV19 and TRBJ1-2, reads DGGITQSPKYLFRKEGQNVTLSCEQNLNHDAMYWYRQDPGQGLRLIYYSQIVNDFQKGDIAEGYSVSREKKESFPLTVTSAQKNPTAFYLCASSIDHRQVIRGYTFGSGTRLTVV.

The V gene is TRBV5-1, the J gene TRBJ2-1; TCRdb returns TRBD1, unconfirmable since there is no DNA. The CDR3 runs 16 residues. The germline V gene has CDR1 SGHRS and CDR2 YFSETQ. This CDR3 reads CASSLGDRDTYNEQFF.

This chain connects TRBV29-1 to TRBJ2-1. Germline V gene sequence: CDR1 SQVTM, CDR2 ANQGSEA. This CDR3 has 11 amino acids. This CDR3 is CSAEGLNEQFF.

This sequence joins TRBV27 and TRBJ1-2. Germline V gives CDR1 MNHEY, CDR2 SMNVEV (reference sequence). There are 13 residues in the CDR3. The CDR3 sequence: CASRRREGYGYTF.

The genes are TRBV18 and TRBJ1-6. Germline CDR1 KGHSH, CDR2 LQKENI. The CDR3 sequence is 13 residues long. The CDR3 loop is CASSLQGVGPLHF.

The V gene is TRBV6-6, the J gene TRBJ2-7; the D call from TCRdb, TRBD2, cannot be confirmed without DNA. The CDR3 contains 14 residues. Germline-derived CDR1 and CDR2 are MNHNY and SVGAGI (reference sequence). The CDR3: CASSYSGGPYEQYF.

CDR3 amino acids: CASSLAGHPEAFF. The chain joins TRBV28 to TRBJ1-1; TCRdb lists TRBD1, though no DNA is available to test this call. Germline CDR1 and CDR2: MDHEN and SYDVKM. The length of the CDR3 is 13 residues. Drawing the rest from reference TRBV28 and TRBJ1-1, the complete variable domain is DVKVTQSSRYLVKRTGEKVFLECVQDMDHENMFWYRQDPGLGLRLIYFSYDVKMKEKGDIPEGYSVSREKKERFSLILESASTNQTSMYLCASSLAGHPEAFFGQGTRLTVV.

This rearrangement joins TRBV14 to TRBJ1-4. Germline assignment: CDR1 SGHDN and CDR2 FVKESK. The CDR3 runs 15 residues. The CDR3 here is CASSQAWGLDEKLFF.

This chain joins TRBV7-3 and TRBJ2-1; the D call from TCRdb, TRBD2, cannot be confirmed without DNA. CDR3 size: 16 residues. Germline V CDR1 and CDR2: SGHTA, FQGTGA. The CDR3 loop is CASSLSSGGRGNEQFF.

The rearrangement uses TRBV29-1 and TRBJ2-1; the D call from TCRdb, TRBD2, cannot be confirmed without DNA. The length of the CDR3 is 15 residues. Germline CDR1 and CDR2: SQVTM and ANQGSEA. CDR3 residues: CSVEWGLAGSTEQFF.

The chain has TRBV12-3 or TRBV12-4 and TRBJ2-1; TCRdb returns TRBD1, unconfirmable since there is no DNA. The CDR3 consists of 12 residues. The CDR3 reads CASRHSGVGQFF.

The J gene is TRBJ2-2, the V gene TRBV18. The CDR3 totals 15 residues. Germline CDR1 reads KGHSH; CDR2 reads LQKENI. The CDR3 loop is CASSLTAANTGELFF.

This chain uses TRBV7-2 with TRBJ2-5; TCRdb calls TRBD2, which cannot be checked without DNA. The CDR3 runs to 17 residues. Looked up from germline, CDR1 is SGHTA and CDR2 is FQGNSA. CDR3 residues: CASSLKILAGPLETQYF. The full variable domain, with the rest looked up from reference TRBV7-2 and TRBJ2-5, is GAGVSQSPSNKVTEKGKDVELRCDPISGHTALYWYRQSLGQGLEFLIYFQGNSAPDKSGLPSDRFSAERTGGSVSTLTIQRTQQEDSAVYLCASSLKILAGPLETQYFGPGTRLLVL.

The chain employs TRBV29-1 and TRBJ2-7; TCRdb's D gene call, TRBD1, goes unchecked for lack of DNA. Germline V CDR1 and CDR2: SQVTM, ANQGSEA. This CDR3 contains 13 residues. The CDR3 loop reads CSVEGDRVNEQYF.

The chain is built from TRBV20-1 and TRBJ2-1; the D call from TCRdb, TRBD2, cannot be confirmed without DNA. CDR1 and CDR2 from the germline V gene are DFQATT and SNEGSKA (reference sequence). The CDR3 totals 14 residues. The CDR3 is CSAPRGGPNNEQFF.

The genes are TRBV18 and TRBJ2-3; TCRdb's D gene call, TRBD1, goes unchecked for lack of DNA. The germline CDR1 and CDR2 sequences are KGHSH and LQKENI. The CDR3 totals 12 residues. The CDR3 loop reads CASERGADTQYF.

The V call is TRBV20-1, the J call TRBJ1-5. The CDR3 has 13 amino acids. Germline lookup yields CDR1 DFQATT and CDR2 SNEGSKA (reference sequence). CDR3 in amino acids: CSASLGLDQPQHF.

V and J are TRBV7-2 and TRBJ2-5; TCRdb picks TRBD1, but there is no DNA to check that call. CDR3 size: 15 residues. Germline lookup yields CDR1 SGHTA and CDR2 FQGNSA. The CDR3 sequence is CASSLMSGQGETQYF.

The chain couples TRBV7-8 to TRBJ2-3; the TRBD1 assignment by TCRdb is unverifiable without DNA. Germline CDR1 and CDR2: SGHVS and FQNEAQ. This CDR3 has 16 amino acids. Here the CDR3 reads CASSLPRTGGTDTQYF. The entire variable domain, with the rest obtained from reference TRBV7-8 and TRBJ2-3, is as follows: GAGVSQSPRYKVAKRGQDVALRCDPISGHVSLFWYQQALGQGPEFLTYFQNEAQLDKSGLPSDRFFAERPEGSVSTLKIQRTQQEDSAVYLCASSLPRTGGTDTQYFGPGTRLTVL.

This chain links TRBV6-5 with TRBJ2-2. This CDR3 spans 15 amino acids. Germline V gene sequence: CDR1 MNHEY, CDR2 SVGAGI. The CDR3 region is CASSYDETRHGELFF.

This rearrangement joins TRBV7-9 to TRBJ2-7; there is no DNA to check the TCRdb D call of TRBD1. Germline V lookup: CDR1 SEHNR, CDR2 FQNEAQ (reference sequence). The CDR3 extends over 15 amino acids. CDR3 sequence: CASSPPPGSSYEQYF.

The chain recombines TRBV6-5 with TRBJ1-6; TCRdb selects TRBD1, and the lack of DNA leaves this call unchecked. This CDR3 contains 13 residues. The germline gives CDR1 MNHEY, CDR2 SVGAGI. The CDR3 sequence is CASSRQEVSPLHF.